These 25 T cell receptor beta chains came from one sample sequenced in a study of T-cell memory formation after mild COVID-19. TCRdb re-called the 5' RACE reads through MiXCR, storing one row per CDR3 protein. The repertoire consists of over 450,000 distinct CDR3 sequences, with just over 20% occurring once and the leading ten covering 9.5% to 15%. Sequenced: PBMCs or a T cell subset sorted from them (not recorded which). The receptors were gathered from an adult woman who had mild COVID-19 (a few samples of this study predate the infection). Cell type and time point are not known.

This chain uses TRBV7-3 with TRBJ2-5; 8 positions match TRBD2. The CDR3 extends over 17 amino acids. Germline V gene sequence: CDR1 SGHTA, CDR2 FQGTGA. Trimming cost V 5 bases and J 4 bases; bases outside gene matches: 15. CDR3 amino acids: CASSPGTSILSRETQYF. The CDR3, as DNA: TGTGCCAGCAGCCCCGGGACTAGTATCTTATCTAGAGAGACCCAGTACTTC.

The sample holds a few counts of this clonotype. The chain joins TRBV25-1 to TRBJ1-2, with TRBD1 as a possible D gene (6 bases). Looked up from germline, CDR1 is MGHDK and CDR2 is SYGVNS. CDR3 length: 12 amino acids. V was pared by 3 bases and J by 6 bases, with 8 bases between. This CDR3 reads CASSENRDGYTF. CDR3 DNA: TGTGCCAGCAGTGAGAACAGGGATGGCTACACCTTC.

This clonotype was recorded a few times. The chain has TRBV10-3 and TRBJ2-1, with D unclear. CDR3 size: 16 residues. Germline CDR1 ENHRY, CDR2 SYGVKD. V was trimmed by 8 bases and J by 0 bases, leaving 17 bases between them. In nucleotides, the CDR3 is TGTGCCATCCTACCCGGAGTAGCAGGCTCCTACAATGAGCAGTTCTTC. The encoded protein is CAILPGVAGSYNEQFF.

V and J are TRBV7-9 and TRBJ2-3; D possibly uses TRBD1 or TRBD2 (5 bases each). The germline CDR1 and CDR2 sequences are SEHNR and FQNEAQ (reference sequence). Trimming shortened V by 5 bases and J by 4 bases, and 16 bases separated the two germline ends. The CDR3 sequence is 15 residues long. The CDR3 reads CASSPTGTNPDTQYF. The CDR3 DNA is TGTGCCAGCAGCCCCACCGGGACCAACCCAGATACGCAGTATTTT.

This clonotype was picked up a small number of times. The J gene is TRBJ2-2, the V gene TRBV20-1; D ambiguous. CDR3 length equals 15 residues. CDR1 and CDR2 (germline): DFQATT, SNEGSKA (reference sequence). V lost 6 bases and J 1 base, leaving 15 bases between the germline ends. The CDR3 nucleotides read TGCAGTGCCATCAGGACCGCCGGGAACACCGGGGAGCTGTTTTTT. Translation: CSAIRTAGNTGELFF.

The chain carries TRBV4-1 and TRBJ1-1; perhaps TRBD1 as D (5 bases). The V end lost 7 bases, the J end lost 6 bases, and 12 bases lay between the germline ends. Germline values: CDR1 MGHRA, CDR2 YSYEKL. The CDR3 has 12 residues. For the CDR3, the DNA is TGCGCCAGCAAAGCCAAGGGGCCTGAAGCTTTCTTT. Its translation: CASKAKGPEAFF.

The CDR3 spells CASSLEGSGKQETQYF. DNA for the CDR3: TGTGCCAGCAGCTTGGAAGGTAGCGGGAAACAAGAGACCCAGTACTTC. The chain recombines TRBV5-5 with TRBJ2-5, with TRBD2 matching over 8 bases. The CDR3 contains 16 residues. The germline V gene encodes CDR1 SGHKS and CDR2 YYEKEE (reference sequence). Germline trimming cut 0 bases from V and 2 bases from J; bases unmatched to any gene: 6. Filled out from reference TRBV5-5 and TRBJ2-5, the complete variable domain reads DAGVTQSPTHLIKTRGQQVTLRCSPISGHKSVSWYQQVLGQGPQFIFQYYEKEERGRGNFPDRFSARQFPNYSSELNVNALLLGDSALYLCASSLEGSGKQETQYFGPGTRLLVL.

This clonotype has a handful of counts. The rearrangement joins TRBV30 to TRBJ2-3; D is unclear. V lost 0 bases and J lost 4, with 5 bases in between. The CDR3 runs 12 residues. In germline, CDR1 is GTSNPN, CDR2 SVGIG (reference sequence). DNA for the CDR3: TGTGCCTGGAGTGTAGAGTCAGATACGCAGTATTTT. Translation: CAWSVESDTQYF.

The chain employs TRBV9 and TRBJ2-2; TRBD1 matches 7 bases. Germline trimming cut 4 bases from V and 3 bases from J; bases unmatched to any gene: 9. The CDR3 is 16 residues long. Germline lookup yields CDR1 SGDLS and CDR2 YYNGEE. DNA of the CDR3: TGTGCCAGCAGCCTCCGAAGAGACAGGGACACCGGGGAGCTGTTTTTT. Its protein product is CASSLRRDRDTGELFF.

This clonotype was recorded many times. This chain joins TRBV4-1 and TRBJ2-1; D not resolved. Per the germline V gene, CDR1 is MGHRA and CDR2 is YSYEKL. The CDR3 loop spans 15 amino acids. The ends were cut back, 1 base at V and 0 bases at J, with 7 bases in the middle. The CDR3 coding sequence is TGCGCCAGCAGCCAAGCCGGTGGCTCCTACAATGAGCAGTTCTTC. It is translated as CASSQAGGSYNEQFF.

This clonotype was detected a few times. The chain has TRBV5-5 and TRBJ2-3, with D perhaps given as TRBD1 or TRBD2 (6 bases each). The CDR3 runs to 16 residues. CDR1 SGHKS and CDR2 YYEKEE come from the germline V gene (reference sequence). The V and J ends lost 4 bases and 2 bases respectively, with 17 bases between them. For the CDR3, the DNA is TGTGCCAGCAGCGCCGGGGGCGGAGGTCACACAGATACGCAGTATTTT. Encoded protein: CASSAGGGGHTDTQYF.

The rearrangement joins TRBV7-8 to TRBJ2-3; D is perhaps TRBD1 or TRBD2 (6 bases each). V lost 4 bases and J lost 0, with 20 bases in between. Germline CDR1 is SGHVS and CDR2 is FQNEAQ. The CDR3 consists of 18 residues. The CDR3 region has the DNA TGTGCCAGCAGCTCCTCGGGGGCGACTTTCATAAGCACAGATACGCAGTATTTT. It yields the protein CASSSSGATFISTDTQYF. Complete variable domain (other parts from reference TRBV7-8 and TRBJ2-3): GAGVSQSPRYKVAKRGQDVALRCDPISGHVSLFWYQQALGQGPEFLTYFQNEAQLDKSGLPSDRFFAERPEGSVSTLKIQRTQQEDSAVYLCASSSSGATFISTDTQYFGPGTRLTVL.

This CDR3 is CATSRDPGLAGPYNEQFF. As DNA, the CDR3 is TGTGCCACCAGCAGAGATCCCGGACTAGCGGGCCCCTACAATGAGCAGTTCTTC. V usage is TRBV15 and J usage is TRBJ2-1, with 11 bases aligning to TRBD2. The CDR3 has 18 amino acids. V was clipped by 0 bases and J by 2 bases; unmatched bases: 6. The germline V gene has CDR1 LNHNV and CDR2 YYDKDF (reference sequence).

This clonotype has more than one count but fewer than ten. V usage is TRBV18 and J usage is TRBJ1-5, with TRBD1 identical over 9 bases. Trimming cost V 4 bases and J 5 bases; bases outside gene matches: 12. CDR3 length: 17 residues. Germline assignment: CDR1 KGHSH and CDR2 LQKENI. CDR3 nucleotide sequence: TGTGCCAGCTCACATGAACAGGGGGCCGGTACTTATCAGCCCCAGCATTTT. This gives the protein CASSHEQGAGTYQPQHF.

This clonotype showed up just a few times. The chain couples TRBV18 to TRBJ2-1; 13 nucleotides agree with TRBD2. The CDR3 extends over 16 amino acids. The trim removed 0 bases at V and 7 bases at J, leaving 3 bases unmatched. The germline V gene has CDR1 KGHSH and CDR2 LQKENI. The CDR3: CASSPPGLAGINEQFF. DNA of the CDR3: TGTGCCAGCTCACCACCGGGACTAGCGGGGATTAATGAGCAGTTCTTC. The entire variable domain, with the rest obtained from reference TRBV18 and TRBJ2-1, is as follows: NAGVMQNPRHLVRRRGQEARLRCSPMKGHSHVYWYRQLPEEGLKFMVYLQKENIIDESGMPKERFSAEFPKEGPSILRIQQVVRGDSAAYFCASSPPGLAGINEQFFGPGTRLTVL.

The V call is TRBV24-1, the J call TRBJ2-1; possibly TRBD1 or TRBD2 for D (5 bases each). This CDR3 is 14 amino acids long. Germline V gives CDR1 KGHDR, CDR2 SFDVKD. Trimming took 5 bases from V and 4 from J, leaving 11 bases between them. The chain's CDR3 is CATSGGTVYNEQFF. The DNA of the CDR3 is TGTGCCACCAGTGGGGGGACGGTATACAATGAGCAGTTCTTC.

This clonotype was detected a few times. The rearrangement joins TRBV7-3 to TRBJ1-6, with 10 bases identical to TRBD1. The germline V gene encodes CDR1 SGHTA and CDR2 FQGTGA. The CDR3 is 15 residues long. V lost 5 bases and J lost 7; bases outside the gene matches: 5. The CDR3 region is CASSQGGQGNSPLHF. CDR3 DNA: TGTGCCAGCAGCCAGGGGGGACAGGGGAATTCACCCCTCCACTTT.

This clonotype came up a few times. V gene TRBV6-6 combines with J gene TRBJ2-7; possibly TRBD1 for D (6 bases). The CDR3 is 15 amino acids. V was clipped by 7 bases and J by 2 bases, with 18 bases between them. Looked up from germline, CDR1 is MNHNY and CDR2 is SVGAGI (reference sequence). CDR3 residues: CASNTQGLGTYEQYF. The CDR3 DNA sequence: TGTGCCAGCAATACACAGGGTTTAGGCACCTACGAGCAGTACTTC.

This sequence joins TRBV4-2 and TRBJ2-5; D unclear. This CDR3 comprises 15 residues. The germline gives CDR1 LGHNA, CDR2 YNFKEQ. Trimming left V 1 base short and J 5 bases short, with 14 bases between. In DNA, the CDR3 is TGTGCCAGCAGCCAAGCTCAGGACGGACCGGAGACCCAGTACTTC. Amino acids: CASSQAQDGPETQYF.

J is TRBJ1-2 and V is TRBV29-1; D gene unclear. Germline CDR1 reads SQVTM; CDR2 reads ANQGSEA. V was shortened by 6 bases and J by 4 bases, with 12 bases between the two germline ends. This CDR3 spans 12 amino acids. CDR3 DNA sequence: TGCAGCGTACCTTTCGGCAGCTATGGCTACACCTTC. Its translation: CSVPFGSYGYTF.

The table lists this clonotype with a few counts. This chain connects TRBV7-3 to TRBJ2-1, with 9 bases fitting TRBD1. CDR1 SGHTA and CDR2 FQGTGA come from the germline V gene. The V and J ends lost 5 bases and 0 bases, in that order; junction bases with no gene match: 2. The CDR3 length is 15 residues. CDR3 loop: CASSADRGSYNEQFF. CDR3 DNA: TGTGCCAGCAGCGCGGACAGGGGCTCCTACAATGAGCAGTTCTTC.

This clonotype was counted only a few times. The V gene is TRBV24-1, the J gene TRBJ2-7, with D uncertain. V was cut by 4 bases and J by 1 base, with 7 bases left in between. The CDR3 length is 13 residues. Germline V gene sequence: CDR1 KGHDR, CDR2 SFDVKD. The CDR3 bases are TGTGCCACCAGTGACCCCGCTTCCTACGAGCAGTACTTC. Encoded protein: CATSDPASYEQYF.

This clonotype was detected only a few times. V and J are TRBV6-5 and TRBJ1-6; D gene uncertain. In germline, CDR1 is MNHEY, CDR2 SVGAGI. The CDR3 contains 16 residues. V was clipped by 0 bases and J by 0 bases, with 6 bases between them. CDR3 DNA sequence: TGTGCCAGCAGTTACTCGCATAGCTCCTATAATTCACCCCTCCACTTT. Amino acids: CASSYSHSSYNSPLHF.

This clonotype was seen a handful of times. This sequence joins TRBV7-3 and TRBJ2-1; TRBD1 agrees at 9 bases. With 4 bases clipped from V and 3 bases from J, the junction kept 7 bases outside the gene matches. Looked up from germline, CDR1 is SGHTA and CDR2 is FQGTGA. This CDR3 has 16 residues. CDR3 coding DNA: TGTGCCAGCAGCTACCCGGGACAGGGAGGCTACAATGAGCAGTTCTTC. It specifies CASSYPGQGGYNEQFF. Full variable domain (outside the CDR3, taken from reference TRBV7-3 and TRBJ2-1): GAGVSQTPSNKVTEKGKYVELRCDPISGHTALYWYRQSLGQGPEFLIYFQGTGAADDSGLPNDRFFAVRPEGSVSTLKIQRTERGDSAVYLCASSYPGQGGYNEQFFGPGTRLTVL.

This sequence joins TRBV12-3 or TRBV12-4 and TRBJ1-2, with D possibly being TRBD1 (6 bases). Between the trimmed V and J ends, which lost 4 bases and 4 bases, there was a span of 7 bases. The CDR3 is made up of 12 amino acids. CDR3 in amino acids: CASSSGVYGYTF. The CDR3 nucleotides are TGTGCCAGCAGTTCAGGGGTCTATGGCTACACCTTC.